This is a list of T cell receptor beta chains from one sample in a study of PD-1 blockade in classical Hodgkin lymphoma. Profiling relied on immunoSEQ multiplex PCR, and the TCRdb table lists in-frame clones only, not all of them. The sample records about 25,000 clones, roughly 80% being singletons. The sample consisted of CD4+ T cells from blood, taken before the fourth cycle of nivolumab. The receptors derive from a human donor with classical Hodgkin lymphoma. CDR3s include the opening cysteine and the closing phenylalanine or tryptophan. The D gene is left open where the match is weak. Clone size is shown for a subset of rows, as once, few, many or a class of expanded clone.

j_gene	d_gene	v_gene	abundance	CDR3aa	CDR3nt
TRBJ1-3	NA	TRBV6-4	NA	CASSDPPQGPGNTIYF	TGTGCCAGCAGTGACCCCCCACAGGGTCCAGGAAACACCATATATTTT
TRBJ1-1	NA	TRBV30	NA	CAWSLAWQNTEAFF	TGTGCCTGGAGTTTGGCCTGGCAGAACACTGAAGCTTTCTTT
TRBJ1-6	NA	TRBV27	once	CASSFIAGDHSPLHF	TGTGCCAGCAGTTTTATAGCAGGGGATCACTCACCCCTCCACTTT
TRBJ2-1	TRBD1	TRBV2	NA	CASSQTRQGHNEQFF	TGTGCCAGCAGTCAGACAAGACAGGGGCATAATGAGCAGTTCTTC
TRBJ2-3	NA	TRBV7-6	NA	CASSLGLAGFEGQTQYF	TGTGCCAGCAGCTTAGGGTTGGCGGGGTTTGAGGGGCAGACGCAGTATTTT
TRBJ2-2	NA	TRBV7-2	NA	CASSSNSGTLNTGELFF	TGTGCCAGCAGCTCGAATTCCGGGACATTAAACACCGGGGAGCTGTTTTTT
TRBJ1-1	NA	TRBV7-8	NA	CASSITGTTEAFF	TGTGCCAGCAGCATAACAGGGACCACTGAAGCTTTCTTT
TRBJ2-3	NA	TRBV27	NA	CASSPDRLGTDTQYF	TGTGCCAGCAGTCCCGACAGACTAGGCACAGATACGCAGTATTTT
TRBJ1-1	TRBD1	TRBV7-2	NA	CASSLWDRANTEAFF	TGTGCCAGCAGCTTGTGGGACAGGGCTAACACTGAAGCTTTCTTT
TRBJ1-2	NA	TRBV14	NA	CASSQDRQYGYTF	TGTGCCAGCAGCCAAGATAGGCAATATGGCTACACCTTC
TRBJ2-5	NA	TRBV11-3	NA	CASSPQQVGQETQYF	TGTGCCAGCAGCCCGCAACAGGTGGGGCAAGAGACCCAGTACTTC
TRBJ2-7	NA	TRBV6-5	NA	CASSYYHEQYF	TGTGCCAGCAGTTACTACCACGAGCAGTACTTC
TRBJ2-3	TRBD1	TRBV4-2	NA	CASSQPQQGGADTQYF	TGTGCCAGCAGCCAACCTCAACAGGGGGGCGCAGATACGCAGTATTTT
TRBJ2-1	TRBD1	TRBV5-5	NA	CASSKETGTGFYNEQFF	TGTGCCAGCAGCAAGGAGACCGGGACAGGTTTCTACAATGAGCAGTTCTTC
TRBJ2-7	NA	TRBV11-3	NA	CASSLSSLNYEQYF	TGTGCCAGCAGCTTATCGAGCCTAAACTACGAGCAGTACTTC
TRBJ1-5	TRBD1	TRBV6-6	NA	CASSSGTGEQPQHF	TGTGCCAGCAGTTCCGGGACAGGGGAACAGCCCCAGCATTTT
TRBJ2-4	NA	TRBV19	few	CASSTTGGGIQYF	TGTGCCAGTAGTACCACAGGGGGGGGTATTCAGTACTTC
TRBJ1-2	NA	TRBV5-1	NA	CASSLEGGLGYTF	TGCGCCAGCAGCTTGGAGGGGGGTCTAGGCTACACCTTC
TRBJ2-2	TRBD1	TRBV30	NA	CAWSGTGGFGELFF	TGTGCCTGGAGCGGGACAGGGGGTTTTGGGGAGCTGTTTTTT
TRBJ1-2	TRBD1	TRBV9	NA	CASSMGQPGDYGYTF	TGTGCCAGCAGCATGGGACAGCCCGGAGACTATGGCTACACCTTC
TRBJ1-4	TRBD1	TRBV19	NA	CASSGQAAAKLFF	TGTGCCAGTAGTGGACAGGCCGCAGCAAAACTGTTTTTT
TRBJ1-4	NA	TRBV10-3	NA	CAISATENEKLFF	TGTGCCATCAGTGCCACGGAAAATGAAAAACTGTTTTTT
TRBJ1-1	TRBD1	TRBV4-3	NA	CASSRDRGGDTEAFF	TGCGCCAGCAGCCGAGACAGGGGTGGGGACACTGAAGCTTTCTTT
TRBJ2-5	NA	TRBV5-1	once	CASSFSYQETQYF	TGCGCCAGCAGCTTTAGCTACCAAGAGACCCAGTACTTC
TRBJ2-3	TRBD2	TRBV6-1	NA	CASSGGLAGGLDTQYF	TGTGCCAGCAGTGGCGGACTAGCGGGGGGTCTAGATACGCAGTATTTT
TRBJ1-4	NA	TRBV7-9	NA	CASSPRVENEKLFF	TGTGCCAGCAGCCCCAGGGTGGAGAATGAAAAACTGTTTTTT
TRBJ2-7	NA	TRBV6-1	NA	CASGLRDGYEQYF	TGTGCCAGCGGCCTTCGGGACGGCTACGAGCAGTACTTC
TRBJ1-5	NA	TRBV6-6	medium-sized	CATSNDNQPQHF	TGTGCCACAAGCAACGACAATCAGCCCCAGCATTTT
TRBJ1-5	NA	TRBV27	NA	CASSFGGYSNQPQHF	TGTGCCAGCAGTTTTGGCGGGTATAGCAATCAGCCCCAGCATTTT
TRBJ2-3	TRBD2	TRBV7-3	NA	CASSPGLETDTQYF	TGTGCCAGCAGCCCGGGACTAGAAACAGATACGCAGTATTTT
TRBJ2-1	NA	TRBV7-2	NA	CASSLGWLGHNEQFF	TGTGCCAGCAGCTTAGGGTGGCTCGGGCACAATGAGCAGTTCTTC
TRBJ2-1	TRBD2	TRBV7-3	NA	CASSPQIAGEQFF	TGTGCCAGCAGCCCCCAAATAGCGGGCGAGCAGTTCTTC
TRBJ1-4	NA	TRBV4-2	NA	CASSQEERGEKLFF	TGTGCCAGCAGCCAAGAGGAGAGGGGGGAAAAACTGTTTTTT